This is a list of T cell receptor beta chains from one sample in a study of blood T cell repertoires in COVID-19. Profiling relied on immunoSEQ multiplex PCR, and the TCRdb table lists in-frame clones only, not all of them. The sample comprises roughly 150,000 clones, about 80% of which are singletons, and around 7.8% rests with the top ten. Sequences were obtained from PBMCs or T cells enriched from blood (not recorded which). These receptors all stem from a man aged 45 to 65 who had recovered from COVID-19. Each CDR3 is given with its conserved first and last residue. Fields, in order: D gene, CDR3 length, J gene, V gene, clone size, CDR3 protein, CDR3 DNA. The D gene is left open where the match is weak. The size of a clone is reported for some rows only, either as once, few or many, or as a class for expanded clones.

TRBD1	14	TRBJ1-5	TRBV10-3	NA	CATSAGQVNQPQHF	TGTGCCACTTCAGCGGGACAGGTGAATCAGCCCCAGCATTTT
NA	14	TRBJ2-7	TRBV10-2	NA	CASSWEDRDYEQYF	TGCGCCAGCAGTTGGGAGGATCGGGACTACGAGCAGTACTTC
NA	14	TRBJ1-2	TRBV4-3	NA	CASSQDFGVYGYTF	TGCGCCAGCAGCCAAGATTTCGGGGTCTATGGCTACACCTTC
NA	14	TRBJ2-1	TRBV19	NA	CASSEQVGDNEQFF	TGTGCCAGTAGTGAGCAGGTCGGGGACAATGAGCAGTTCTTC
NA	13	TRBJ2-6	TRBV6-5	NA	CASRPPGANVLTF	TGTGCCAGCCGTCCCCCTGGGGCCAACGTCCTGACTTTC
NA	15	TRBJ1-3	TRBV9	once	CASSVVAGGGNTIYF	TGTGCCAGCAGCGTCGTAGCCGGGGGAGGAAACACCATATATTTT
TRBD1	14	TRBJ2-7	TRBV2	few	CASSDEDRGYEQYF	TGTGCCAGCAGTGATGAGGACAGGGGCTACGAGCAGTACTTC
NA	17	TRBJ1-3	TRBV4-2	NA	CASSQAFGGSSGNTIYF	TGTGCCAGCAGCCAAGCCTTTGGAGGGAGCTCTGGAAACACCATATATTTT
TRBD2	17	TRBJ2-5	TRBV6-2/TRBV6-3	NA	CASSFRLAGGPRETQYF	TGTGCCAGCAGTTTCCGGCTAGCGGGGGGGCCACGTGAGACCCAGTACTTC
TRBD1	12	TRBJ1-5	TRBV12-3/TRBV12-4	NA	CASSSGGQPQHF	TGTGCCAGCAGTTCAGGGGGCCAGCCCCAGCATTTT
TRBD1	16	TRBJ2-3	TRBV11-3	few	CASSPLGGQIPDTQYF	TGTGCCAGCAGCCCCCTAGGGGGACAGATCCCAGATACGCAGTATTTT
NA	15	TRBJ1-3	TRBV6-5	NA	CASSYRSATGNTIYF	TGTGCCAGCAGTTATAGATCCGCTACCGGAAACACCATATATTTT
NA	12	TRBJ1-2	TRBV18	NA	CASSLELYGYTF	TGTGCCAGCTCACTTGAACTCTATGGCTACACCTTC
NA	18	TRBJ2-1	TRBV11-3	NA	CASSLSWGARGTYNEQFF	TGTGCCAGCAGCTTAAGCTGGGGAGCCAGGGGCACCTACAATGAGCAGTTCTTC
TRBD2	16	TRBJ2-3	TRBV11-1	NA	CASSLGNSGGTDTQYF	TGTGCCAGCAGCTTAGGGAATAGCGGGGGCACAGATACGCAGTATTTT
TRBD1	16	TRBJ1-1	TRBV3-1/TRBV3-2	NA	CASSQKGRQGLTEAFF	TGTGCCAGCAGCCAAAAAGGGCGACAGGGGTTAACTGAAGCTTTCTTT
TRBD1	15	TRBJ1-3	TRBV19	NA	CASSLILGQGNTIYF	TGTGCCAGTAGCCTAATATTGGGACAGGGAAACACCATATATTTT
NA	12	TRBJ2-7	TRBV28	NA	CASRPQAGEQYF	TGTGCCAGCAGGCCTCAGGCGGGCGAGCAGTACTTC
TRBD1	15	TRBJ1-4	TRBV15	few	CATSRDLGQEGKLFF	TGTGCCACCAGCAGAGATTTGGGACAGGAGGGGAAACTGTTTTTT
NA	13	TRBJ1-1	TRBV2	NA	CASRREGRTEAFF	TGTGCCAGCAGGAGGGAGGGGAGGACTGAAGCTTTCTTT
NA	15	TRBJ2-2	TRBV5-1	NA	CASSLEQVNTGELFF	TGCGCCAGCAGCTTGGAACAGGTTAACACCGGGGAGCTGTTTTTT
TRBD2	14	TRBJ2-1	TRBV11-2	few	CASSWLLAGPEQFF	TGTGCCAGCAGCTGGCTCCTAGCGGGGCCCGAGCAGTTCTTC
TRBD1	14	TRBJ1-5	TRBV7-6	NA	CASSYGQGGQPQHF	TGTGCCAGCAGCTATGGACAGGGCGGGCAGCCCCAGCATTTT
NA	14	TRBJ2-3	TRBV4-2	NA	CASSQDKRTDTQYF	TGTGCCAGCAGCCAAGATAAGCGGACAGATACGCAGTATTTT
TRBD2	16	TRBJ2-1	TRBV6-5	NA	CASSSPGTSIYNEQFF	TGTGCCAGCAGTTCCCCCGGGACTAGCATCTACAATGAGCAGTTCTTC
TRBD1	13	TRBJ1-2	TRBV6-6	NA	CASKDRVPGGYTF	TGTGCCAGCAAAGACAGGGTCCCTGGGGGCTACACCTTC
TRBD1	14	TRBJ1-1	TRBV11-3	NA	CASSLSRDRLPSFF	TGTGCCAGCAGCTTATCCCGGGACAGACTCCCGTCTTTCTTT
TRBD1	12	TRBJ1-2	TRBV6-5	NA	CASSQGAGGYTF	TGTGCCAGCAGTCAGGGGGCGGGCGGCTACACCTTC
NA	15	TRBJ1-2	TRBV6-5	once	CASSYSGRANYGYTF	TGTGCCAGCAGTTACTCGGGCAGGGCGAACTATGGCTACACCTTC
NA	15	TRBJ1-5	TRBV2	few	CASSESGYSNQPQHF	TGTGCCAGCAGTGAATCAGGTTATAGCAATCAGCCCCAGCATTTT
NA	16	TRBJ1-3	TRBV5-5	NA	CASSLSPTHSGNTIYF	TGTGCCAGCAGCTTGTCTCCTACGCACTCTGGAAACACCATATATTTT
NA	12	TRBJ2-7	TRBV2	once	CASTEYSVEQYF	TGTGCCAGCACTGAATATAGCGTCGAGCAGTACTTC
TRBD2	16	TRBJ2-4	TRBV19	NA	CASSNPGGERENIQYF	TGTGCCAGTAGCAACCCCGGGGGGGAACGGGAAAACATTCAGTACTTC
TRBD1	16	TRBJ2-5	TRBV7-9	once	CASSPGQGARWETQYF	TGTGCCAGCAGCCCCGGACAGGGGGCGAGATGGGAGACCCAGTACTTC
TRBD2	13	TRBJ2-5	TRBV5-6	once	CASSFAGGETQYF	TGTGCCAGCAGCTTTGCGGGGGGAGAGACCCAGTACTTC
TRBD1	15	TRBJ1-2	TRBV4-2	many	CASSQDRDRGNGYTF	TGTGCCAGCAGCCAAGATAGGGACAGGGGTAATGGCTACACCTTC
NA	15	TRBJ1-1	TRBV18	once	CASSPPAVMNTEAFF	TGTGCCAGCTCACCACCTGCAGTAATGAACACTGAAGCTTTCTTT
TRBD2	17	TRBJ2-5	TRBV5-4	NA	CASSLGLAGGLRETQYF	TGTGCCAGCAGCTTGGGGCTAGCGGGGGGGCTCCGAGAGACCCAGTACTTC
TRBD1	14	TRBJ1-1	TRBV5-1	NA	CASSIQGAVTEAFF	TGCGCCAGCAGCATACAGGGGGCCGTAACTGAAGCTTTCTTT
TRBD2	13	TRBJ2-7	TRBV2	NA	CASSPGLADEQYF	TGTGCCAGCAGTCCGGGACTAGCGGACGAGCAGTACTTC
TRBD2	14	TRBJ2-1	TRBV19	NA	CASSISGGSNEQFF	TGTGCCAGTAGTATTAGCGGGGGGTCCAATGAGCAGTTCTTC
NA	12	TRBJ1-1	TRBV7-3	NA	CASSQGNTEAFF	TGTGCCAGCAGTCAGGGGAACACTGAAGCTTTCTTT
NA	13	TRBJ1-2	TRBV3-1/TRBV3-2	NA	CASSRLRDAGYTF	TGTGCCAGCAGCCGGCTCAGGGATGCTGGCTACACCTTC
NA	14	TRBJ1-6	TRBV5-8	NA	CASSLLGGRSPLHF	TGTGCCAGCAGCTTATTAGGGGGAAGGTCACCCCTCCACTTT
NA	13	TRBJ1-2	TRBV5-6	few	CASSPTGQWGYTF	TGTGCCAGCAGCCCCACCGGACAGTGGGGCTACACCTTC
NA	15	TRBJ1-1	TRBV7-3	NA	CASSLQGLGNTEAFF	TGTGCCAGCAGCCTACAGGGCCTAGGAAACACTGAAGCTTTCTTT
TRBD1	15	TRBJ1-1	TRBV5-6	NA	CASSRPGQLNTEAFF	TGTGCCAGCAGCCGCCCGGGACAGTTAAACACTGAAGCTTTCTTT
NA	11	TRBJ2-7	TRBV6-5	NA	CASSRLYEQYF	TGTGCCAGCAGTCGTCTCTACGAGCAGTACTTC
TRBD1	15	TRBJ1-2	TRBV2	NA	CASSVIQGAFYGYTF	TGTGCCAGCAGCGTCATTCAGGGGGCATTCTATGGCTACACCTTC
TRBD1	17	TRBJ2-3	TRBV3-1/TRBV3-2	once	CASSQDPGTGLSDTQYF	TGTGCCAGCAGCCAAGATCCCGGGACAGGGCTGTCAGATACGCAGTATTTT